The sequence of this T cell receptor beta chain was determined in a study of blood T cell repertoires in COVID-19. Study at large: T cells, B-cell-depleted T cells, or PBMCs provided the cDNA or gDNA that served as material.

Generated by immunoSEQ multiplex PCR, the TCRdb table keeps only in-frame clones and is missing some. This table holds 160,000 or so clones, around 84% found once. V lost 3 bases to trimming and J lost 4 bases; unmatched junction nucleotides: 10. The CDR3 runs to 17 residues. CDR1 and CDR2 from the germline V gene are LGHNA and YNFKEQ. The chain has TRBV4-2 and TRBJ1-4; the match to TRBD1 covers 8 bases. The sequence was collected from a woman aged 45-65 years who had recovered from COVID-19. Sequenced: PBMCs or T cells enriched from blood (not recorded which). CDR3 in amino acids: CASSQRTGTGDNEKLFF. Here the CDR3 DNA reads TGTGCCAGCAGCCAGAGGACCGGGACAGGTGATAATGAAAAACTGTTTTTT.